The clone carrying this T cell receptor (beta chain) was found a few times. The sample originates from a study of immune characterization of retroperitoneal liposarcoma. One entry per CDR3 protein, called by TCRdb with MiXCR from the PCR reads. The data show around 7,600 distinct CDR3 sequences, more than 35% seen once. The CDR3 extends over 17 amino acids. Germline V gene sequence: CDR1 SGHAT, CDR2 FQNNGV. After removal of 5 bases from V and 2 bases from J, the junction contained 13 bases not matched to a gene. The sequence came from a male donor with retroperitoneal liposarcoma. The sample taken for sequencing was tumor tissue. This chain links TRBV11-2 with TRBJ2-3; 7 nucleotides line up with TRBD1. The CDR3 reads CASSELDRVLLTDTQYF. CDR3 DNA: TGTGCCAGCAGCGAACTCGACAGGGTTCTTCTCACAGATACGCAGTATTTT.